The TCR beta chain under discussion was sequenced for a study of cytomegalovirus exposure and HLA in healthy donors listed by TCRdb under 2017. With respect to the entire study: According to a later analysis, one platform produced both the roughly 130 validation repertoires and the approximately 670 repertoires of the first cohort. In addition to the first cohort of 500 to 850 subjects, a separate validation cohort of 120 different subjects was used. The study aimed to test whether cataloging public T cell receptors could reveal signatures of past pathogen exposure. To predict cytomegalovirus infection status, the study combined high-throughput TCR immunosequencing, statistical association of individual TCRs with disease status, and machine learning. What the authors observed across the whole study: The authors suggested that the approach could potentially be extended to other disease states and immunological phenotypes. Most TCR sequences were seen in very few donors, while some public TCRs were found in many individuals. A few of the identified cytomegalovirus-associated TCR beta chains were confirmed in vitro to be specific for cytomegalovirus antigens. The classifier was reported to diagnose cytomegalovirus status with high specificity and sensitivity in both the original and validation cohorts. The validation cohort had no HLA typing available for a later analysis, so co-occurrence within that cohort was assessed over all 120 repertoires. In a later analysis, TCRs clustered in the first cohort were found to also tend to co-occur in the approximately 120 validation repertoires, with 85% to 95% of cluster scores above 0. A total of 150 to 200 TCR beta chains were listed by the study as associated with cytomegalovirus.

Preparation of the library involved the immunoSEQ multiplex PCR assay. The authors' analysis ran thus. A statistical classification framework was built for diagnosing cytomegalovirus status from the catalog of TCR beta chain sequences. TCRdb holds this immuneACCESS table with in-frame rearrangements only. Some clones are missing; in checked studies, unresolved V genes explain under half, and the rest has no known cause. From that table come the V and J calls and clone size; the DNA was used to work out D and trimming. Here the sample has about 130,000 clones; 75% to 90% occur a single time. Jointly, the top ten make up roughly 1.2% of the sample. The donors belonged to the validation cohort of around 110 subjects, which was separate from the approximately 660-subject first cohort. Concerning this clone: Its antigen is unknown. No much larger clone is present one base from it, and per-base qualities are unavailable.

V lost 1 base and J lost 0 bases; the stretch between them is 7 bases long. From the germline V gene (reference sequence), CDR1 is LNHNV and CDR2 is YYDKDF. The CDR3 runs 14 residues from the cysteine to the phenylalanine. Only the CDR3 portion is preserved as DNA: 42 bases, with reading frame beginning at the first base. This receptor was taken from a woman aged 18-30 years in good health and CMV-seronegative. The rearranged segments are TRBV15 and TRBJ2-7; the D gene cannot be named for sure. Sequencing was performed on PBMCs. The CDR3 has the sequence CATSRVGSSYEQYF. The nucleotides read TGTGCCACCAGCAGAGTGGGCTCCTCCTACGAGCAGTACTTC.